Here is one T cell receptor (beta chain) with its context. The antigen is undetermined. The J segment lost 0 bases and the V segment lost 7 bases, leaving 8 bases of the junction unmatched. The germline CDR1 and CDR2 sequences are SQVTM and ANQGSEA. The CDR3 is 16 residues long. This entry belongs to a study of blood T cells in healthy people across ages. Findings and caveats of the study: Per million T cells, the diversity of TCR beta decreased roughly linearly as age advanced.

Primers used in a second PCR of about 7 to 12 cycles were a sample-barcoded 5' primer and a J-beta primer mix. TCRdb re-called the 5' RACE reads through MiXCR, storing one row per CDR3 protein. The repertoire holds roughly 1,000,000 distinct CDR3 sequences, 25% seen once, with around 0.75% in the top ten. Another study also made use of these data, one on T cells of mothers and their children.

Sequencing was carried out using blood. The sequence came from a girl under 10 years old in good health. This chain links TRBV29-1 with TRBJ2-1, with 11 bases that match TRBD2. The CDR3 DNA follows: TGCAGCGGGGGCGGGACTAGCGGTAGCTCCTACAATGAGCAGTTCTTC. Protein: CSGGGTSGSSYNEQFF.